The entry that follows covers one TCR beta chain sequence. The target antigen is unknown. V was cut by 2 bases and J by 1 base, with 9 bases left in between. CDR3 size: 14 residues. The germline CDR1 and CDR2 sequences are SGDLS and YYNGEE. Primers: 60 Vbeta forward and 13 Jbeta reverse. The method was immunoSEQ multiplex PCR; TCRdb's version includes in-frame clones alone and lacks a portion of them. The sample lists approximately 71,000 clones; around 72% were seen once. The data originate from a study of cytomegalovirus exposure and HLA in healthy donors. Regarding the study as a whole: In a later analysis, several top co-occurrence clusters appeared linked to parvovirus B19, influenza, CMV and Epstein-Barr virus.

Sequencing was done on a sample of PBMCs. V and J are TRBV9 and TRBJ1-2; D may be TRBD1 (5 bases). This clonotype was obtained from a woman aged 40 to 49 in good health and CMV-seropositive. The CDR3 here is CASSVAGGNYGYTF. DNA for the CDR3: TGTGCCAGCAGCGTGGCGGGGGGTAACTATGGCTACACCTTC. The variable domain in full, with the rest retrieved from reference TRBV9 and TRBJ1-2, is DSGVTQTPKHLITATGQRVTLRCSPRSGDLSVYWYQQSLDQGLQFLIQYYNGEERAKGNILERFSAQQFPDLHSELNLSSLELGDSALYFCASSVAGGNYGYTFGSGTRLTVV.